These 18 T cell receptor beta chains were sequenced from one sample in a study of cytomegalovirus exposure and HLA in healthy donors. PCR primers comprised 60 Vbeta and 13 Jbeta primers. This table comes from immunoSEQ multiplex PCR, and its TCRdb copy is limited to in-frame clones, with some not included. Among 7,000 or so clones, about half were seen once, and the ten largest hold 5.8%. The sequencing sample was made of PBMCs. The receptors were sampled from a man under 40 in good health and CMV-seropositive.

The chain links TRBV6-6 to TRBJ1-2, with D hard to call. Trimming removed 2 bases from V and 7 bases from J, with 8 bases in between. Germline V lookup: CDR1 MNHNY, CDR2 SVGAGI (reference sequence). This CDR3 is built from 12 residues. The CDR3 bases are TGTGCCAGCAGTTACGTTCGGGGTGGCTACACCTTC. Residues: CASSYVRGGYTF.

This clone was recorded a few times. This chain joins TRBV5-1 and TRBJ2-7; D ambiguous. The CDR3 consists of 14 residues. Germline loops: CDR1 SGHRS, CDR2 YFSETQ. Trimming stripped 1 base from V and 6 bases from J, with 14 bases between. Here the CDR3 reads CASSLIRLDGEQYF. The CDR3 coding sequence is TGCGCCAGCAGCTTGATCCGTCTAGACGGCGAGCAGTACTTC. The full variable domain, rest sourced from reference TRBV5-1 and TRBJ2-7, is KAGVTQTPRYLIKTRGQQVTLSCSPISGHRSVSWYQQTPGQGLQFLFEYFSETQRNKGNFPGRFSGRQFSNSRSEMNVSTLELGDSALYLCASSLIRLDGEQYFGPGTRLTVT.

The chain employs TRBV11-3 and TRBJ1-1; D ambiguous. The CDR3 loop spans 14 amino acids. From germline, CDR1 is SGHNT and CDR2 YENEEA. Trimming left V 3 bases short and J 1 base short, with 9 bases between. CDR3 sequence (DNA): TGTGCCAGCAGCTTCGCAGGAGGGAACACTGAAGCTTTCTTT. This translates into CASSFAGGNTEAFF.

V and J are TRBV4-3 and TRBJ2-7; tentatively, D is TRBD1 (6 bases). Germline assignment: CDR1 LGHNA and CDR2 YSLEER. There are 15 residues in the CDR3. Trimming took off 0 bases at V and 2 bases at J, with 11 bases between the two ends. The CDR3 DNA sequence: TGCGCCAGCAGCCAAGATTCACAGGGAACCTACGAGCAGTACTTC. It yields the protein CASSQDSQGTYEQYF.

The chain recombines TRBV4-3 with TRBJ1-5; D is unclear. Germline V gene sequence: CDR1 LGHNA, CDR2 YSLEER. Trimming shortened V by 6 bases and J by 0 bases, and 12 bases separated the two germline ends. CDR3 length equals 15 residues. The CDR3 DNA sequence: TGCGCCAGCAGACCTCAGGTAGATAGCAATCAGCCCCAGCATTTT. This encodes CASRPQVDSNQPQHF.

This clone was observed a handful of times. The chain joins TRBV4-1 to TRBJ1-1; D uncertain. CDR3 length: 17 residues. Germline lookup yields CDR1 MGHRA and CDR2 YSYEKL. Deletions cut 1 base from V and 2 bases from J, with 17 bases between. The CDR3 spells CASSQGRTVLGNTEAFF. The CDR3, as DNA: TGCGCCAGCAGCCAAGGAAGAACAGTTTTGGGTAACACTGAAGCTTTCTTT.

The chain couples TRBV25-1 to TRBJ1-1, with no clear D. Germline CDR1 and CDR2: MGHDK and SYGVNS. Trimming stripped 7 bases from V and 0 bases from J, with 12 bases between. This CDR3 spans 14 amino acids. CDR3 residues: CASTNSGLNTEAFF. The CDR3 coding sequence is TGTGCCAGCACAAACAGCGGATTGAACACTGAAGCTTTCTTT.

The chain has TRBV6-5 and TRBJ1-2; TRBD1 might be the D (6 bases). The V and J ends lost 7 bases and 4 bases respectively, with 19 bases between them. This CDR3 is 15 amino acids long. Germline V lookup: CDR1 MNHEY, CDR2 SVGAGI. The CDR3 region has the DNA TGTGCCAGCACCGATGAGGTGGGGGCCGGCTATGGCTACACCTTC. Protein sequence: CASTDEVGAGYGYTF.

This clone has only a few counts. The chain joins TRBV29-1 to TRBJ1-1; no definite D call. CDR1 SQVTM and CDR2 ANQGSEA come from the germline V gene. This CDR3 is 11 amino acids long. Trimming cost V 4 bases and J 5 bases, with 8 bases left between them. As DNA, the CDR3 is TGCAGCGTTGGCGGGCGAACTGAAGCTTTCTTT. Protein product: CSVGGRTEAFF.

CDR3 sequence (DNA): TGCGCCAGCAGCCAAGGGCCTAGCGGGAGGATTGGATTTACCACAGATACGCAGTATTTT. It specifies CASSQGPSGRIGFTTDTQYF. The chain combines TRBV4-1 with TRBJ2-3, with 11 nucleotides matching TRBD2. Germline values: CDR1 MGHRA, CDR2 YSYEKL. Germline trimming cut 1 base from V and 2 bases from J; bases unmatched to any gene: 14. This CDR3 region has 20 residues.

As to this clone: The conserved phenylalanine or tryptophan normally closing the CDR3 is absent here, so this likely arose from a read error. The chain uses TRBV29-1 and TRBJ1-1, with D uncertain. V was clipped by 4 bases and J by 4 bases, with 10 bases between them. CDR1 is SQVTM and CDR2 is ANQGSEA in the germline V gene. The CDR3 sequence is 12 residues long. CDR3 DNA sequence: TGCAGCGTTGGCCGGGGATCCACTGAAGCTTTCATT. Protein product: CSVGRGSTEAFI.

There are a few counts of this clone. The rearrangement joins TRBV10-3 to TRBJ2-3; 10 bases map to TRBD2. V shed 4 bases and J 3 bases; nucleotides not matched to a gene: 1. The CDR3 runs 14 residues. CDR1 is ENHRY and CDR2 is SYGVKD in the germline V gene. This CDR3 is CAISGTSGTDTQYF. The CDR3 DNA reads TGTGCCATCAGTGGGACTAGCGGTACAGATACGCAGTATTTT.

The chain combines TRBV4-3 with TRBJ1-2, with D perhaps TRBD1 (6 bases). Germline CDR1 LGHNA, CDR2 YSLEER. The CDR3 covers 16 residues. V shed 3 bases and J shed 3 bases, with 17 bases lying between them. Written as DNA, the CDR3 is TGCGCCAGCAGCCAGGCTCTAGGGGGTTGGGACTATGGCTACACCTTC. Encoded protein: CASSQALGGWDYGYTF.

A few counts support this clone. The chain is built from TRBV29-1 and TRBJ2-7; TRBD1 agrees at 10 bases. The CDR3 contains 17 residues. Germline lookup yields CDR1 SQVTM and CDR2 ANQGSEA. With 3 bases clipped from V and 1 base from J, the junction kept 12 bases outside the gene matches. This chain's CDR3 is CSVEHPGRQGASYEQYF. The CDR3 nucleotides read TGCAGCGTTGAGCACCCGGGGCGACAGGGGGCGTCCTACGAGCAGTACTTC.

The J gene is TRBJ2-2, the V gene TRBV6-5; no firm D call. V was pared by 8 bases and J by 4 bases, with 8 bases between. Germline loops: CDR1 MNHEY, CDR2 SVGAGI. The CDR3 spans 12 residues. CDR3 in DNA: TGTGCCAGCGGTTTTATCACCGGGGAGCTGTTTTTT. This codes for CASGFITGELFF.

This clone is labeled medium-sized (0.01 to 0.1%). This rearrangement joins TRBV6-5 to TRBJ1-1; no firm D call. Trimming took 6 bases from V and 3 from J, leaving 11 bases between them. The CDR3 extends over 13 amino acids. Germline V gene sequence: CDR1 MNHEY, CDR2 SVGAGI. CDR3 DNA sequence: TGTGCCAGCAGCTCGGGGAAGGACACTGAAGCTTTCTTT. This gives the protein CASSSGKDTEAFF.

By sample fraction, this clone is medium-sized. The chain's CDR3 is CAWSPARHGLNTEAFF. The CDR3 DNA sequence: TGTGCCTGGAGTCCCGCCAGGCATGGGTTAAACACTGAAGCTTTCTTT. The chain couples TRBV30 to TRBJ1-1; D gene ambiguous. Trimming took 2 bases from V and 2 from J, leaving 18 bases between them. CDR1 GTSNPN and CDR2 SVGIG come from the germline V gene (reference sequence). CDR3 length: 16 amino acids.

Sample share makes this clone medium-sized. CDR3: CSATGTGLVKLFF. The DNA for the CDR3 is TGCAGCGCAACCGGGACAGGGCTTGTAAAACTGTTTTTT. The chain carries TRBV29-1 and TRBJ1-4, with 9 bases matching TRBD1. CDR1 and CDR2 from the germline V gene are SQVTM and ANQGSEA. The CDR3 consists of 13 residues. Germline trimming cut 7 bases from V and 10 bases from J; bases unmatched to any gene: 10.